Listed here are 14 T cell receptor beta chains from one sample, sequenced in a study of technical replicates of blood from a handful of donors. TCRdb's table, derived via immunoSEQ multiplex PCR, lists solely in-frame clones and lacks some. The repertoire holds tens of thousands of clones, with about 93% as singletons. Sequences were obtained from PBMCs. These receptors originate from a human donor in good health. Some clones in this sample may be carry-over from other donors' samples.

The V call is TRBV5-1, the J call TRBJ1-1; perhaps TRBD1 as D (5 bases). Per germline, CDR1 SGHRS and CDR2 YFSETQ. This CDR3 comprises 13 residues. V was clipped by 4 bases and J by 4 bases, with 11 bases between them. CDR3 in DNA: TGCGCCAGCAGCCCACTCGGGGGCACTGAAGCTTTCTTT. Residues: CASSPLGGTEAFF.

The gene calls are TRBV6-1 and TRBJ2-3, with 7 bases identical to TRBD1. Unmatched junction bases numbered 9, after V lost 8 bases and J lost 4 bases. In germline, CDR1 is MNHNS, CDR2 SASEGT. CDR3 length: 14 residues. The CDR3 sequence: CASLGTVSADTQYF. In DNA form, the CDR3 reads TGTGCCAGCCTTGGGACAGTGTCAGCAGATACGCAGTATTTT.

V gene TRBV7-2 combines with J gene TRBJ2-7, with D perhaps matching TRBD2 (6 bases). The germline V gene encodes CDR1 SGHTA and CDR2 FQGNSA. Trimming removed 5 bases from V and 3 bases from J, with 17 bases in between. This CDR3 contains 15 residues. CDR3 sequence: CASSPTAGQGYEQYF. The CDR3 bases are TGTGCCAGCAGCCCTACGGCGGGGCAAGGCTACGAGCAGTACTTC.

In its sample, this clone was seen a few times. The rearrangement uses TRBV28 and TRBJ1-1; tentatively, D is TRBD1 (5 bases). The CDR3 consists of 13 residues. The germline CDR1 and CDR2 sequences are MDHEN and SYDVKM. With 3 bases removed from V and 5 bases from J, the gap between germline ends came to 10 bases. DNA for the CDR3: TGTGCCAGCAGTTTGGGGGGTTGGACTGAAGCTTTCTTT. Its translation is CASSLGGWTEAFF.

The CDR3 protein is CASSPRQGNSPLHF. The DNA of the CDR3 is TGTGCCAGCAGCCCCCGACAGGGGAATTCACCCCTCCACTTT. V gene TRBV14 combines with J gene TRBJ1-6; 8 bases agree with TRBD1. Germline CDR1 and CDR2: SGHDN and FVKESK. The CDR3 sequence is 14 residues long. Losses at the gene ends were 4 bases for V and 7 bases for J; bases not matched to a gene: 3.

The CDR3 loop reads CASSLGQATEAFF. The CDR3 nucleotides read TGTGCCAGCTCCCTCGGCCAGGCCACTGAAGCTTTCTTT. The chain joins TRBV18 to TRBJ1-1; D gene uncertain. Trimming took off 6 bases at V and 4 bases at J, with 12 bases between the two ends. Germline V lookup: CDR1 KGHSH, CDR2 LQKENI. This CDR3 comprises 13 residues.

This chain connects TRBV30 to TRBJ1-2; weak D call: TRBD1 (6 bases). CDR1 and CDR2 (germline): GTSNPN, SVGIG (reference sequence). The CDR3 contains 13 residues. V was clipped by 0 bases and J by 8 bases, with 13 bases between them. CDR3 bases: TGTGCCTGGAGTGTAAACCAGGGGTTAGGCTACACCTTC. Translation: CAWSVNQGLGYTF.

CDR3 sequence reads: CASSDLPRREKTQYF. DNA of the CDR3: TGTGCCAGCAGCGACCTACCCCGGAGGGAAAAGACCCAGTACTTC. The chain combines TRBV7-9 with TRBJ2-5, with D possibly TRBD2 on 6 matching bases. The CDR3 sequence is 15 residues long. Germline-derived CDR1 and CDR2 are SEHNR and FQNEAQ (reference sequence). Between the trimmed V and J ends, which lost 5 bases and 6 bases, there was a span of 19 bases.

The chain links TRBV12-5 to TRBJ2-7; 7 bases are a match to TRBD1. The V gene's germline CDR1 is LGHNT and CDR2 FRNRAP. V gave up 6 bases and J gave up 6 bases; unmatched junction bases: 5. This CDR3 has 12 residues. CDR3 sequence: CASGQGTGEQYF. The DNA of the CDR3 is TGTGCTAGTGGACAGGGGACCGGCGAGCAGTACTTC. Based on the CDR3 plus reference TRBV12-5 and TRBJ2-7, the full variable domain is DARVTQTPRHKVTEMGQEVTMRCQPILGHNTVFWYRQTMMQGLELLAYFRNRAPLDDSGMPKDRFSAEMPDATLATLKIQPSEPRDSAVYFCASGQGTGEQYFGPGTRLTVT.

The chain combines TRBV7-2 with TRBJ1-6; TRBD1 matches at 8 bases. CDR3 size: 15 residues. V shed 5 bases and J 8 bases; nucleotides not matched to a gene: 8. Germline assignment: CDR1 SGHTA and CDR2 FQGNSA. The CDR3 coding sequence is TGTGCCAGCAGCCATTGGGACAGGATAGATTCACCCCTCCACTTT. This encodes CASSHWDRIDSPLHF.

The chain links TRBV5-1 to TRBJ2-5; 7 nucleotides agree with TRBD1. Germline CDR1 SGHRS, CDR2 YFSETQ. Trimming cost V 0 bases and J 1 base; bases outside gene matches: 3. This CDR3 is 15 amino acids long. The CDR3 DNA reads TGCGCCAGCAGCTTGGCGACAGGGCCCCAAGAGACCCAGTACTTC. Protein product: CASSLATGPQETQYF. The full variable domain, in which reference TRBV5-1 and TRBJ2-5 provide the parts outside the CDR3, is KAGVTQTPRYLIKTRGQQVTLSCSPISGHRSVSWYQQTPGQGLQFLFEYFSETQRNKGNFPGRFSGRQFSNSRSEMNVSTLELGDSALYLCASSLATGPQETQYFGPGTRLLVL.

The V gene is TRBV12-5, the J gene TRBJ1-5; tentatively, D is TRBD1 (5 bases). CDR3 length: 17 amino acids. V gave up 5 bases and J gave up 2 bases, with 19 bases separating them. Germline-derived CDR1 and CDR2 are LGHNT and FRNRAP. This chain's CDR3 is CASGPTPGGRGNQPQHF. The DNA for the CDR3 is TGTGCTAGTGGTCCCACCCCCGGGGGACGGGGCAATCAGCCCCAGCATTTT.

This chain connects TRBV5-6 to TRBJ2-7, with a weak D call TRBD1 (7 bases). The CDR3 loop spans 18 amino acids. Trimming took off 3 bases at V and 5 bases at J, with 27 bases between the two ends. Germline values: CDR1 SGHDT, CDR2 YYEEEE. The CDR3 sequence: CASSSHPSAFRGEDEQYF. The CDR3 region has the DNA TGTGCCAGCAGCTCGCATCCTTCCGCCTTCAGGGGGGAGGACGAGCAGTACTTC. The full variable domain, its missing parts supplied by reference TRBV5-6 and TRBJ2-7, is DAGVTQSPTHLIKTRGQQVTLRCSPKSGHDTVSWYQQALGQGPQFIFQYYEEEERQRGNFPDRFSGHQFPNYSSELNVNALLLGDSALYLCASSSHPSAFRGEDEQYFGPGTRLTVT.

The V call is TRBV7-6, the J call TRBJ1-6; TRBD1 matches 7 bases. Losses at the gene ends were 5 bases for V and 4 bases for J; bases not matched to a gene: 11. The CDR3 totals 17 residues. Germline V gene data show CDR1 as SGHVS and CDR2 as FNYEAQ. The CDR3 coding sequence is TGTGCCAGCAGCCCAGTGACAGGGTCCGCTTATAATTCACCCCTCCACTTT. This codes for CASSPVTGSAYNSPLHF.